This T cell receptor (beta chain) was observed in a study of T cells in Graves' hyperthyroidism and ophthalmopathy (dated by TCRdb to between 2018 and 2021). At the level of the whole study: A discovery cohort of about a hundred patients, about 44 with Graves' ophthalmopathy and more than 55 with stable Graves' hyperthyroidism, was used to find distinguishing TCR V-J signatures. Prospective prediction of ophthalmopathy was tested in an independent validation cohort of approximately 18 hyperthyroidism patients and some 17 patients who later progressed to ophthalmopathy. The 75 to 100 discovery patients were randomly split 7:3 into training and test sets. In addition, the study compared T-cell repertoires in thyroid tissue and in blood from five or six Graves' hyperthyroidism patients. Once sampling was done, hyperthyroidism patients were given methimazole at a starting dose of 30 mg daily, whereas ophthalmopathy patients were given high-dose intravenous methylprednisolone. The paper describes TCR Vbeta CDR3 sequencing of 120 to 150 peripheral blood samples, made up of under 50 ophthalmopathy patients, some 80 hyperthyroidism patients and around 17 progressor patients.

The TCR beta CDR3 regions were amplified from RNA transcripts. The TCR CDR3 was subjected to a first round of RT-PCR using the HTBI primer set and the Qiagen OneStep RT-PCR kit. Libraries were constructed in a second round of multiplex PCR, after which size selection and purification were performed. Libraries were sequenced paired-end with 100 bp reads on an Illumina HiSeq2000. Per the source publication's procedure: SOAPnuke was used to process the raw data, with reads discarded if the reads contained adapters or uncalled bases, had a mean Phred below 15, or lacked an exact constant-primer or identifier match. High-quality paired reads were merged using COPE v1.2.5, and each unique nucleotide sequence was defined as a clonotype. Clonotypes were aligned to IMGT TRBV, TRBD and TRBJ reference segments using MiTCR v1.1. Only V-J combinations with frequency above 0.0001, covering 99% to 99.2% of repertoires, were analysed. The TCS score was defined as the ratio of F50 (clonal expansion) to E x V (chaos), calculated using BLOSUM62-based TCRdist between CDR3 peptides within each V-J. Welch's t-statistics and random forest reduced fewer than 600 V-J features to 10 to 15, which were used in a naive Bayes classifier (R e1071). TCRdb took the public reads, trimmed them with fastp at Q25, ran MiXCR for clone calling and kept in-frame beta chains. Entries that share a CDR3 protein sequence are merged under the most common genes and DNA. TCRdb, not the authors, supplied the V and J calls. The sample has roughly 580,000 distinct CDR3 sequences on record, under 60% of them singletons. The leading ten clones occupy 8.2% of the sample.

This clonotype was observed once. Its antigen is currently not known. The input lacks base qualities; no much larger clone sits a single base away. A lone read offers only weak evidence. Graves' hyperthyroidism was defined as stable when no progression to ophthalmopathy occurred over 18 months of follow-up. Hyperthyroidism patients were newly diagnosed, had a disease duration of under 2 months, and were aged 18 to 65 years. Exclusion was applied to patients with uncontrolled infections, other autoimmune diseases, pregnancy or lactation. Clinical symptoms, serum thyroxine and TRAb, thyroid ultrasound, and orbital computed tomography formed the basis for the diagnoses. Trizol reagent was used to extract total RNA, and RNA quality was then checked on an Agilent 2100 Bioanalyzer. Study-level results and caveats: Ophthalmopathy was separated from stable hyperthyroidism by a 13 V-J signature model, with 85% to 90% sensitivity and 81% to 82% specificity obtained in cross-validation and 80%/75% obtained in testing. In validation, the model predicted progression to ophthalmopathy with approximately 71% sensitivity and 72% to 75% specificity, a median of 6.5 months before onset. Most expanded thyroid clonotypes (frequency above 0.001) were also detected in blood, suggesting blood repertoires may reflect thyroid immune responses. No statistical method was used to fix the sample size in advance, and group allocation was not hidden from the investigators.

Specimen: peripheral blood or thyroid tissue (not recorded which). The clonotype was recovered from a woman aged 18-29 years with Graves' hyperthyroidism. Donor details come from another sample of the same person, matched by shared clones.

The DNA sequence is TGTGCCATCAAGGACAGGGACTTTAGCAATCAGCCCCAGCATTTT. This yields the protein CAIKDRDFSNQPQHF. The chain uses TRBV10-3 and TRBJ1-5; TRBD1 aligns with 8 central bases. Trimming leaves V shorter by 7 bases and J shorter by 0 bases, with the junction holding 5 bases beyond the gene matches. From cysteine to phenylalanine, the CDR3 is 15 amino acids long. Here the CDR3 DNA is all that survives: 45 bases in frame from base 1. CDR1 and CDR2 were assigned from the germline V gene as ENHRY and SYGVKD.